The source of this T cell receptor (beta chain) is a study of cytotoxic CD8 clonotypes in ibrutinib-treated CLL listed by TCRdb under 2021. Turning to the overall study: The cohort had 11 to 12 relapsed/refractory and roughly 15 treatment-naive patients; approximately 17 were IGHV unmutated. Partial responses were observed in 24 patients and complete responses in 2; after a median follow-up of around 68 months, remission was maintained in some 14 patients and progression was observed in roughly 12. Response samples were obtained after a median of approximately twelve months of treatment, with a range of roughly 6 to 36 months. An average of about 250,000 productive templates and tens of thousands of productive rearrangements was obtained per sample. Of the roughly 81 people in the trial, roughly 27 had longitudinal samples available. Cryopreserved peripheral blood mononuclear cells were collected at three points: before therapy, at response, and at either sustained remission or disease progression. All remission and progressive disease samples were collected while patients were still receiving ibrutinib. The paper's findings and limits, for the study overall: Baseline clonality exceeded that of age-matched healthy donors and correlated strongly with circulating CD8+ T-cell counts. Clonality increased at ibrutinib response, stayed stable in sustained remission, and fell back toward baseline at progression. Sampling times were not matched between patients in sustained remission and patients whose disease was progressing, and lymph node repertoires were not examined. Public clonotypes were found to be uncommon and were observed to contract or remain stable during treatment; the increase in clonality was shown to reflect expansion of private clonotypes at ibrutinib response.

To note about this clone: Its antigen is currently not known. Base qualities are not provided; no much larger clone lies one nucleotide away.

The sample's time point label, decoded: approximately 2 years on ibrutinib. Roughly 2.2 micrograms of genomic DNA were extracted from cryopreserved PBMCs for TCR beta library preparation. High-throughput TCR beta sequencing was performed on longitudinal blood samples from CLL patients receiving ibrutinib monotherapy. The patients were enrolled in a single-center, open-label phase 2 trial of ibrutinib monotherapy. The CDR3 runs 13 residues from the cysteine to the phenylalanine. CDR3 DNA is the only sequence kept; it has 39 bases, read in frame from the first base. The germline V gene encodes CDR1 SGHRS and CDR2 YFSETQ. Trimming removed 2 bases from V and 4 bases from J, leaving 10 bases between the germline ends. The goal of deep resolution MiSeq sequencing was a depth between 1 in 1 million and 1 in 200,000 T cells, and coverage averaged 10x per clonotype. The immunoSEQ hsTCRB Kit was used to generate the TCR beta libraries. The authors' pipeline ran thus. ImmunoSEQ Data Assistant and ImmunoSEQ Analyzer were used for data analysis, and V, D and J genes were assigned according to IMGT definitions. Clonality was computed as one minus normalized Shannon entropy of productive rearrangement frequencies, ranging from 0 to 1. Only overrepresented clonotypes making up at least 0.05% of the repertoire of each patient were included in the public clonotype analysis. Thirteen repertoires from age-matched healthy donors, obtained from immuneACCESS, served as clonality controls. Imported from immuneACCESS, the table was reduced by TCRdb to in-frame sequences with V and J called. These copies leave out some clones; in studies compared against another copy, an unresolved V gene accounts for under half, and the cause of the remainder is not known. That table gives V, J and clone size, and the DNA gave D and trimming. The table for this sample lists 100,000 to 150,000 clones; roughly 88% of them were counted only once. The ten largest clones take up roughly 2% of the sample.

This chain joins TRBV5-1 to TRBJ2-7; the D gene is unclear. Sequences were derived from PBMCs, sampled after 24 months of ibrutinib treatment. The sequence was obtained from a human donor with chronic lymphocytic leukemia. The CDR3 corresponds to CASSFEVRYEQYF. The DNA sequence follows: TGCGCCAGCAGCTTCGAAGTAAGGTACGAGCAGTACTTC. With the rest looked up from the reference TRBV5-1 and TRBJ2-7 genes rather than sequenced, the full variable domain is KAGVTQTPRYLIKTRGQQVTLSCSPISGHRSVSWYQQTPGQGLQFLFEYFSETQRNKGNFPGRFSGRQFSNSRSEMNVSTLELGDSALYLCASSFEVRYEQYFGPGTRLTVT.